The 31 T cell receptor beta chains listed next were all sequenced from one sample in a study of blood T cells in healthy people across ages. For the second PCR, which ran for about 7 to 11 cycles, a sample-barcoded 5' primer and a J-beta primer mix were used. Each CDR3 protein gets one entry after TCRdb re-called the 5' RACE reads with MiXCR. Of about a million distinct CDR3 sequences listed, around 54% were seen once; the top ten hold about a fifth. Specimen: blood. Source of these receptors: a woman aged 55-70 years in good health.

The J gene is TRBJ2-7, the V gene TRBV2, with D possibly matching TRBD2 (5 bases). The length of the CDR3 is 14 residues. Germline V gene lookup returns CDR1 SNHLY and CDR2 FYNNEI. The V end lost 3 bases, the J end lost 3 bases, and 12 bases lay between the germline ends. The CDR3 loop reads CASSDMAGLYEQYF. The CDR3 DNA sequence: TGTGCCAGCAGTGATATGGCGGGCCTCTACGAGCAGTACTTC.

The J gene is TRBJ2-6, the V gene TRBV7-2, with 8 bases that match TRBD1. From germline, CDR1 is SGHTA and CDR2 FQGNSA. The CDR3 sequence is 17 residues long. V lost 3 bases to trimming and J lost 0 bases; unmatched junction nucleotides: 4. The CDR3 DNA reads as TGTGCCAGCAGCTTCAGGGACAGGAGCTCTGGGGCCAACGTCCTGACTTTC. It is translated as CASSFRDRSSGANVLTF.

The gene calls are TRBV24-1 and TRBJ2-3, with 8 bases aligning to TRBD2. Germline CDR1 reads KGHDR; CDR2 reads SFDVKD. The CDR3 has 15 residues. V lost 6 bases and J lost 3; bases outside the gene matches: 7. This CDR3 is CATSQREFMTDTQYF. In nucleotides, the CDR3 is TGTGCCACCAGTCAGCGGGAGTTTATGACAGATACGCAGTATTTT.

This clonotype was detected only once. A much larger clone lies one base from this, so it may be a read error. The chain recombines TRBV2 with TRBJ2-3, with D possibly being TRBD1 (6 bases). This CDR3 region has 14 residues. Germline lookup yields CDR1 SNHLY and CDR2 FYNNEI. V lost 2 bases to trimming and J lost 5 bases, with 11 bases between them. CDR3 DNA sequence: TGTGCCAGCAGTGAACCGTCCAGGGGAGATACGCAGTATTTT. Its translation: CASSEPSRGDTQYF.

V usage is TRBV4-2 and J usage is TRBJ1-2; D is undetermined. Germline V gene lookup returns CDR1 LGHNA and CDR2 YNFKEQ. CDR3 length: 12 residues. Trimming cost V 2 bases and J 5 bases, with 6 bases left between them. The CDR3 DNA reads TGTGCCAGCAGCCAATGGGAATATGGCTACACCTTC. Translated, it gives CASSQWEYGYTF.

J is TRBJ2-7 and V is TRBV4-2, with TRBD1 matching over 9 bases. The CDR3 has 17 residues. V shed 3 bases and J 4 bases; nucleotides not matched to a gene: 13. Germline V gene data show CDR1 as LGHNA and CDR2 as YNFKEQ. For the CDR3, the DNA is TGTGCCAGCAGCCACGTAGCGACCGGGACAGGGTCATACGAGCAGTACTTC. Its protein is CASSHVATGTGSYEQYF.

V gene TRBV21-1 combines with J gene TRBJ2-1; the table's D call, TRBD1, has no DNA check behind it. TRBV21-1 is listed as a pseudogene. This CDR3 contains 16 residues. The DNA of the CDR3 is TGTGCCAGCAGCTGCGGGACAGGGGAGGACTACAATGAGCAGTTCTTC. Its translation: CASSCGTGEDYNEQFF.

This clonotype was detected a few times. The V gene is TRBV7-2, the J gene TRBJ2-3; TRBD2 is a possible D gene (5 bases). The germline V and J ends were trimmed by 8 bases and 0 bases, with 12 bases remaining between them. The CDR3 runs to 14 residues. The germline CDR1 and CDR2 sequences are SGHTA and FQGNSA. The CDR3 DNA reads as TGTGCCAGCGTCAAGGGCGGGAGCACAGATACGCAGTATTTT. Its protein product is CASVKGGSTDTQYF.

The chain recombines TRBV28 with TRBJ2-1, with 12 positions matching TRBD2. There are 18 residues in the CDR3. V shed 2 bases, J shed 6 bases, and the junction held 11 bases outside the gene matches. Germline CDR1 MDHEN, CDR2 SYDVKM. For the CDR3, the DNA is TGTGCCAGCAGTTTAAGACTAGCGGGAGATCTGGGGTCCAATGAGCAGTTCTTC. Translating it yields CASSLRLAGDLGSNEQFF.

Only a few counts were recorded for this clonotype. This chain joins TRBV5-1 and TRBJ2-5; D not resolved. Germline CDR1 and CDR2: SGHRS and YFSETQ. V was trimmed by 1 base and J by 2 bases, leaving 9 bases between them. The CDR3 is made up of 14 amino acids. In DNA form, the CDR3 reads TGCGCCAGCAGCTTGTCCCCCAGGCAAGAGACCCAGTACTTC. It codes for CASSLSPRQETQYF. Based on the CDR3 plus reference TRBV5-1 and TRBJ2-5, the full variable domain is KAGVTQTPRYLIKTRGQQVTLSCSPISGHRSVSWYQQTPGQGLQFLFEYFSETQRNKGNFPGRFSGRQFSNSRSEMNVSTLELGDSALYLCASSLSPRQETQYFGPGTRLLVL.

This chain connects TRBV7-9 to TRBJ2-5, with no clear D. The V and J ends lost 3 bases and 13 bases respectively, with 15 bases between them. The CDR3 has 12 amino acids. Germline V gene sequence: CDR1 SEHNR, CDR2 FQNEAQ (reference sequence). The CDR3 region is CASSLESYERYF. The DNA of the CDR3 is TGTGCCAGCAGCTTGGAGTCCTACGAGCGGTACTTC.

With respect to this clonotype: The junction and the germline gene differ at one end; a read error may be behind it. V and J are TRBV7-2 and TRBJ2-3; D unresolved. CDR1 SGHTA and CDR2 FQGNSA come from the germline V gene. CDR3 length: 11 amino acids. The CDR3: CAGSLEDTQYF. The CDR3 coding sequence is TGTGCCGGCAGCTTAGAAGATACGCAGTATTTT.

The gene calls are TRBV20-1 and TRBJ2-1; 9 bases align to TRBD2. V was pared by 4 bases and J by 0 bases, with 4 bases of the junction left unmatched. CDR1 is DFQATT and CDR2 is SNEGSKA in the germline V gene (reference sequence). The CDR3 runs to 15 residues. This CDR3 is CSAIAGASSYNEQFF. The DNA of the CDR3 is TGCAGTGCTATAGCGGGAGCTAGCTCCTACAATGAGCAGTTCTTC.

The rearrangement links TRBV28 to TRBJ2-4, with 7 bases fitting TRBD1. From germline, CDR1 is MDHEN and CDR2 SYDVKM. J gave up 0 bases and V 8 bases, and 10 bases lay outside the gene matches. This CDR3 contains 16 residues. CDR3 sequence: CASSTQGELAKNIQYF. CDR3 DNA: TGTGCCAGCTCCACCCAGGGGGAACTAGCCAAAAACATTCAGTACTTC.

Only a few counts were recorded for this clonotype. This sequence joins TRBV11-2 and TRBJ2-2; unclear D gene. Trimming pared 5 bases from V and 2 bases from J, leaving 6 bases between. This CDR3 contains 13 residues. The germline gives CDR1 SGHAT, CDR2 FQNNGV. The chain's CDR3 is CASSVFNTGELFF. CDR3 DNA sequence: TGTGCCAGCAGCGTATTTAACACCGGGGAGCTGTTTTTT. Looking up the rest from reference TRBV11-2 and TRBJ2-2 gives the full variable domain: EAGVAQSPRYKIIEKRQSVAFWCNPISGHATLYWYQQILGQGPKLLIQFQNNGVVDDSQLPKDRFSAERLKGVDSTLKIQPAKLEDSAVYLCASSVFNTGELFFGEGSRLTVL.

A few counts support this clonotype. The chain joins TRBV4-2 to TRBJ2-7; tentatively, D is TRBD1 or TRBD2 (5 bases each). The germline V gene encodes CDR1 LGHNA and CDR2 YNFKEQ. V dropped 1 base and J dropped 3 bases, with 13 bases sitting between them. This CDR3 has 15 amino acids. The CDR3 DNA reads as TGTGCCAGCAGCCAAGTATGGGGGACCGACTACGAGCAGTACTTC. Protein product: CASSQVWGTDYEQYF.

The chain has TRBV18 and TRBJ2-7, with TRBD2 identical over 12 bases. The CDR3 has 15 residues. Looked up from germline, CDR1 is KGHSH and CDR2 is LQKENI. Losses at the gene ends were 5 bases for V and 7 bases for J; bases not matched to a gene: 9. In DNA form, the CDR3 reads TGTGCCAGCTCAGCCCGGGGACTAGCGGGCGGTGAGCAGTACTTC. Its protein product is CASSARGLAGGEQYF.

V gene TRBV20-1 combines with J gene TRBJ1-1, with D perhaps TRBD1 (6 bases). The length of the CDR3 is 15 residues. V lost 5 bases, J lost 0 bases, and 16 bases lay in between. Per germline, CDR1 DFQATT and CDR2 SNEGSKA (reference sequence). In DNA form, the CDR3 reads TGCAGTGCTCACTATAACAGGGTTGTGAACACTGAAGCTTTCTTT. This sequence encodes CSAHYNRVVNTEAFF.

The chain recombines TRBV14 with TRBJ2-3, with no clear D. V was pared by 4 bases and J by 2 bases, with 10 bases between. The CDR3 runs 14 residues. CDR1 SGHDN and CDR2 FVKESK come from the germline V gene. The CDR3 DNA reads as TGTGCCAGCAGCCGGTTCAGCTCCACAGATACGCAGTATTTT. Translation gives CASSRFSSTDTQYF.

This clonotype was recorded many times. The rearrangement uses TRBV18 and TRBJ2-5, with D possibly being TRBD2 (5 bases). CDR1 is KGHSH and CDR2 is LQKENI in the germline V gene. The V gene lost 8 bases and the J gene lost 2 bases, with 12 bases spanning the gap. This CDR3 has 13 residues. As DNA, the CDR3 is TGTGCCAGCAGCCCCGGGAATCAAGAGACCCAGTACTTC. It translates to CASSPGNQETQYF.

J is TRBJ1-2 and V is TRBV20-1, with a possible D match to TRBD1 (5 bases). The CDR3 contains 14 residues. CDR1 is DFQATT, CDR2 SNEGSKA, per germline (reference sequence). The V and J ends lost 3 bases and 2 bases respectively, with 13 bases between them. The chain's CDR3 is CSASPRGVNYGYTF. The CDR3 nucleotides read TGCAGTGCTAGCCCGCGGGGGGTAAACTATGGCTACACCTTC.

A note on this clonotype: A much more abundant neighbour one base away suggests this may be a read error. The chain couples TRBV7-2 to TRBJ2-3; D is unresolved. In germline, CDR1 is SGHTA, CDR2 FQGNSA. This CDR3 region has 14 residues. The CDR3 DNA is TGTGCCAGCAGCCCCGCCTTAAGCACAGAGACGCAGTATTTT. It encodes CASSPALSTETQYF.

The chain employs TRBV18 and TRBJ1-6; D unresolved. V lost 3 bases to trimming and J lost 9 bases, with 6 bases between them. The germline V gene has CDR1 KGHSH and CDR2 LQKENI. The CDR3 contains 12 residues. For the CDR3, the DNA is TGTGCCAGCTCACCGGAGGGTTCACCCCTCCACTTT. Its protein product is CASSPEGSPLHF.

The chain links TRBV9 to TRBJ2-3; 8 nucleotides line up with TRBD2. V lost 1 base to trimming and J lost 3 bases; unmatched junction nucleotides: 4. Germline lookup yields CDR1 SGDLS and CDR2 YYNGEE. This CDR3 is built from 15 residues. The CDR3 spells CASSVSGSGTDTQYF. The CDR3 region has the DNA TGTGCCAGCAGCGTAAGCGGGAGCGGAACAGATACGCAGTATTTT.

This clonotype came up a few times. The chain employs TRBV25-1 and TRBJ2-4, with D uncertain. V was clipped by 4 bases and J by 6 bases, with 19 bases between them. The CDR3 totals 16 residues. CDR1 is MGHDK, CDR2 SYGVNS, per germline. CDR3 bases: TGTGCCAGCAGTGCCTCCCCTCCAAGAGGTGGAAACATTCAGTACTTC. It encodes CASSASPPRGGNIQYF.

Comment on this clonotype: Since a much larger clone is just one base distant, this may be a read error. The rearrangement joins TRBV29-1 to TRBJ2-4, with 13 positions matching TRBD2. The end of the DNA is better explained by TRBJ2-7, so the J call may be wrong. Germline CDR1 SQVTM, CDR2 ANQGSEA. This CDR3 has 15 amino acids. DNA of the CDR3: TGCAGCGTTCTGATCAGGACTAGCGGGGGCTACGAGCAGTACTTC. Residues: CSVLIRTSGGYEQYF.

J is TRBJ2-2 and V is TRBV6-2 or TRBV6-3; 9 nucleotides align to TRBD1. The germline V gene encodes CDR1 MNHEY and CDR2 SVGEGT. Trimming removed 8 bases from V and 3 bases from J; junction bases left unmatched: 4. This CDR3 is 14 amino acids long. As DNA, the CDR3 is TGTGCCAGCGGGGACAGGGTACACACCGGGGAGCTGTTTTTT. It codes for CASGDRVHTGELFF.

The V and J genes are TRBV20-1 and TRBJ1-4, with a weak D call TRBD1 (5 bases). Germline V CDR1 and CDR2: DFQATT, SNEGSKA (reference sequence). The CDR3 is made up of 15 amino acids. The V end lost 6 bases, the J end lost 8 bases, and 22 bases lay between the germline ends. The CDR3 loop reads CSAPGTLRGDEKLFF. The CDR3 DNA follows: TGCAGTGCACCCGGGACGCTAAGGGGAGACGAAAAACTGTTTTTT.

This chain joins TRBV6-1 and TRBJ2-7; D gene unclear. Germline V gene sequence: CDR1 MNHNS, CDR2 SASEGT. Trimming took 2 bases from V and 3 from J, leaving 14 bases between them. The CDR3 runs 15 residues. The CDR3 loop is CASSETRGANYEQYF. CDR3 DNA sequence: TGTGCCAGCAGTGAAACTCGAGGAGCTAACTACGAGCAGTACTTC.

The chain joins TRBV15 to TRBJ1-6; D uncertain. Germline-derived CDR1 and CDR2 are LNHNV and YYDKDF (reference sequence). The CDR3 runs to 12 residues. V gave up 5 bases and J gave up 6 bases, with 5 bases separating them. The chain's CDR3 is CATSERNSPLHF. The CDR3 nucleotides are TGTGCCACCAGCGAACGTAATTCACCCCTCCACTTT.

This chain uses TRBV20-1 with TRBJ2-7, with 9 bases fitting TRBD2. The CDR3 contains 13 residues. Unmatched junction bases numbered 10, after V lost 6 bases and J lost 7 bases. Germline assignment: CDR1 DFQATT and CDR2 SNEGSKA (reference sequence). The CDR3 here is CSAPTSGAWEQYF. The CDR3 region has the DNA TGCAGTGCCCCGACTAGCGGTGCGTGGGAGCAGTACTTC.